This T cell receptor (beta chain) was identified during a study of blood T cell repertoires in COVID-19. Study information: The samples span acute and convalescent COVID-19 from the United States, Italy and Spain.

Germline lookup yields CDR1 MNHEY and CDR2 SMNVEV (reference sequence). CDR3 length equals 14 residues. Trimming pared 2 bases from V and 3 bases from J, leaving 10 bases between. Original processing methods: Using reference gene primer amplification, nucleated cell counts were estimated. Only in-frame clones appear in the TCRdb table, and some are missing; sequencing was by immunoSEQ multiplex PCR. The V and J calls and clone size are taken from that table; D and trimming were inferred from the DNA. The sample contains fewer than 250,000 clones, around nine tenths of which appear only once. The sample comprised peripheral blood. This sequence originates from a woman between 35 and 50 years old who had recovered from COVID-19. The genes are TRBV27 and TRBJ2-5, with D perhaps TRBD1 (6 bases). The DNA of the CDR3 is TGTGCCAGCAGTTTAATGGGGGCAGAAGAGACCCAGTACTTC. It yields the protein CASSLMGAEETQYF.